The 22 T cell receptor beta chains given below trace back to one sample, sequenced in a study of Ad26.COV2.S vaccination and SARS-CoV-2 variants. Described treatment: roughly 19 received Ad26.COV2.S at low or high dose, single or two shots; several received placebo; per-sample allocation not given. Sampling was performed 63 days after the first vaccine or placebo injection. Profiling relied on immunoSEQ multiplex PCR, and the TCRdb table lists in-frame clones only, not all of them. Of around 340,000 clones in the sample, 86% were seen once. Specimen: peripheral blood, collected in a trial of Ad26.COV2.S vaccine versus placebo. The receptors originated from a person between 18 and 65 years old who received the Ad26.COV2.S COVID-19 vaccine or a placebo.

CDR3 in DNA: TGTGCCAGCAGTTTAGGGGGGGCGATAAACATTCAGTACTTC. It yields the protein CASSLGGAINIQYF. This rearrangement joins TRBV27 to TRBJ2-4; D possibly corresponds to TRBD2 (7 bases). Trimming removed 2 bases at V and 6 bases at J, with 11 bases between. The CDR3 has 14 amino acids. Looked up from germline, CDR1 is MNHEY and CDR2 is SMNVEV (reference sequence).

The CDR3, as DNA: TGTGCCATCAGTGATTCTCTACGAGAGACCCAGTACTTC. The encoded protein is CAISDSLRETQYF. The rearrangement uses TRBV10-3 and TRBJ2-5; D ambiguous. This CDR3 contains 13 residues. Deletions cut 3 bases from V and 4 bases from J, with 9 bases between. In germline, CDR1 is ENHRY, CDR2 SYGVKD.

This sequence joins TRBV7-2 and TRBJ2-4; 7 nucleotides align to TRBD2. CDR1 is SGHTA, CDR2 FQGNSA, per germline. With 4 bases clipped from V and 8 bases from J, the junction kept 11 bases outside the gene matches. The CDR3 runs 15 residues. The CDR3: CASSWVLAAGDIQYF. CDR3 nucleotides: TGTGCCAGCAGCTGGGTTCTAGCGGCGGGGGACATTCAGTACTTC.

This clone was observed a single time. V and J are TRBV12-3 or TRBV12-4 and TRBJ1-1, with D unresolved. The V gene lost 5 bases and the J gene lost 3 bases, with 10 bases spanning the gap. This CDR3 has 13 residues. CDR3 loop: CASSGLGDTEAFF. Written as DNA, the CDR3 is TGTGCCAGCAGTGGCCTCGGGGACACTGAAGCTTTCTTT.

The gene calls are TRBV18 and TRBJ1-2, with 10 positions matching TRBD1. The ends lost 0 bases at V and 8 bases at J; junction bases unmatched: 9. The V gene's germline CDR1 is KGHSH and CDR2 LQKENI. This CDR3 has 16 amino acids. As DNA, the CDR3 is TGTGCCAGCTCACCACCGCTTCTCGGGACAGGGGTCGGCTACACCTTC. It yields the protein CASSPPLLGTGVGYTF.

This sequence joins TRBV2 and TRBJ2-7; 9 bases agree with TRBD1. The J segment lost 6 bases and the V segment lost 6 bases, leaving 3 bases of the junction unmatched. Germline V gene lookup returns CDR1 SNHLY and CDR2 FYNNEI. The CDR3 is made up of 12 amino acids. CDR3 loop: CASSGTGSEQYF. The CDR3 bases are TGTGCCAGCAGCGGGACAGGGAGCGAGCAGTACTTC.

The V gene is TRBV7-9, the J gene TRBJ1-2; 9 nucleotides align to TRBD1. Per the germline V gene, CDR1 is SEHNR and CDR2 is FQNEAQ (reference sequence). The V segment lost 4 bases and the J segment 7 bases; nucleotides outside the gene matches: 4. CDR3 length: 13 amino acids. CDR3 amino acids: CASSSGQGLGYTF. The DNA for the CDR3 is TGTGCCAGCAGCTCGGGACAGGGTCTTGGCTACACCTTC.

The V and J genes are TRBV7-7 and TRBJ1-3; 9 nucleotides align to TRBD1. The CDR3 contains 20 residues. Germline V gene sequence: CDR1 SSHAT, CDR2 FNYEAQ (reference sequence). Trimming cost V 5 bases and J 0 bases; bases outside gene matches: 17. CDR3 in amino acids: CASSPNVGQGLPPSGNTIYF. The DNA of the CDR3 is TGTGCCAGCAGCCCGAATGTGGGACAGGGTTTACCTCCCTCTGGAAACACCATATATTTT.

The chain employs TRBV15 and TRBJ1-1; unclear D gene. Looked up from germline, CDR1 is LNHNV and CDR2 is YYDKDF (reference sequence). Trimming took off 8 bases at V and 4 bases at J, with 14 bases between the two ends. This CDR3 is 13 amino acids long. CDR3 residues: CATLSTRTTEAFF. As DNA, the CDR3 is TGTGCCACCCTCTCGACCCGGACCACTGAAGCTTTCTTT. The complete variable domain, with remaining parts taken from reference TRBV15 and TRBJ1-1, reads DAMVIQNPRYQVTQFGKPVTLSCSQTLNHNVMYWYQQKSSQAPKLLFHYYDKDFNNEADTPDNFQSRRPNTSFCFLDIRSPGLGDTAMYLCATLSTRTTEAFFGQGTRLTVV.

The chain joins TRBV10-3 to TRBJ1-4; a weak D match, TRBD1 (6 bases). Trimming pared 6 bases from V and 7 bases from J, leaving 15 bases between. The CDR3 is 14 residues long. The germline gives CDR1 ENHRY, CDR2 SYGVKD. The CDR3 loop reads CAISRDEGGEKLFF. CDR3 coding DNA: TGTGCCATCAGCAGGGACGAAGGGGGTGAAAAACTGTTTTTT.

The rearrangement links TRBV19 to TRBJ2-6; D is possibly TRBD1 (6 bases). The CDR3 has 16 amino acids. Germline CDR1 LNHDA, CDR2 SQIVND (reference sequence). V dropped 4 bases and J dropped 4 bases, with 14 bases sitting between them. CDR3 in DNA: TGTGCCAGTAGTAAACTGGGGGCGCGGGGGGCCAACGTCCTGACTTTC. Translating it yields CASSKLGARGANVLTF. Variable domain in full (rest from reference TRBV19 and TRBJ2-6): DGGITQSPKYLFRKEGQNVTLSCEQNLNHDAMYWYRQDPGQGLRLIYYSQIVNDFQKGDIAEGYSVSREKKESFPLTVTSAQKNPTAFYLCASSKLGARGANVLTFGAGSRLTVL.

This sequence joins TRBV4-1 and TRBJ1-1; 8 bases are a match to TRBD1. Unmatched junction bases numbered 9, after V lost 3 bases and J lost 0 bases. From germline, CDR1 is MGHRA and CDR2 YSYEKL. CDR3 length equals 17 residues. Here the CDR3 DNA reads TGCGCCAGCAGCCAGAGGGGGACAGGTGAGATGAACACTGAAGCTTTCTTT. Its protein is CASSQRGTGEMNTEAFF.

The chain employs TRBV2 and TRBJ2-7; TRBD2 is a possible D gene (5 bases). From germline, CDR1 is SNHLY and CDR2 FYNNEI. V was shortened by 7 bases and J by 1 base, with 23 bases between the two germline ends. The CDR3 is 17 residues long. The CDR3: CASIEEYSDSPSYEQYF. CDR3 nucleotides: TGTGCCAGCATCGAAGAGTACTCGGACTCACCATCCTACGAGCAGTACTTC.

The CDR3 nucleotides are TGTGCCAGCAACCGGGACAGGCCCTTCTACGAGCAGTACTTC. It translates to CASNRDRPFYEQYF. The chain is built from TRBV5-6 and TRBJ2-7, with 8 bases identical to TRBD1. Germline-derived CDR1 and CDR2 are SGHDT and YYEEEE. The CDR3 contains 14 residues. The V and J ends lost 6 bases and 3 bases, in that order; junction bases with no gene match: 8. The whole variable domain, remainder taken from reference TRBV5-6 and TRBJ2-7, is DAGVTQSPTHLIKTRGQQVTLRCSPKSGHDTVSWYQQALGQGPQFIFQYYEEEERQRGNFPDRFSGHQFPNYSSELNVNALLLGDSALYLCASNRDRPFYEQYFGPGTRLTVT.

V usage is TRBV19 and J usage is TRBJ1-2, with TRBD1 matching over 7 bases. The germline V gene encodes CDR1 LNHDA and CDR2 SQIVND (reference sequence). The CDR3 sequence is 15 residues long. V dropped 5 bases and J dropped 1; count of bases not matched to a gene: 7. The CDR3 spells CASSPSRDSNYGYTF. The CDR3 DNA sequence: TGTGCCAGTAGTCCAAGCCGGGACAGTAACTATGGCTACACCTTC. Together with reference TRBV19 and TRBJ1-2, the CDR3 gives the full variable domain: DGGITQSPKYLFRKEGQNVTLSCEQNLNHDAMYWYRQDPGQGLRLIYYSQIVNDFQKGDIAEGYSVSREKKESFPLTVTSAQKNPTAFYLCASSPSRDSNYGYTFGSGTRLTVV.

In nucleotides, the CDR3 is TGTGCGACCGGGACAGGCCCCACAGATACGCAGTATTTT. It yields the protein CATGTGPTDTQYF. The chain recombines TRBV19 with TRBJ2-3; 8 positions match TRBD1. This CDR3 spans 13 amino acids. CDR1 and CDR2 (germline): LNHDA, SQIVND (reference sequence).

With respect to this clone: The sample holds other DNA sequences that translate to the same CDR3. In DNA, the CDR3 is TGTGCCAGCAGTTTCGGTCAGAACTATGGCTACACCTTC. It codes for CASSFGQNYGYTF. This chain uses TRBV28 with TRBJ1-2; D gene unclear. This CDR3 spans 13 amino acids. Trimming stripped 3 bases from V and 2 bases from J, with 7 bases between. The germline CDR1 and CDR2 sequences are MDHEN and SYDVKM.

This chain connects TRBV24-1 to TRBJ2-7, with 11 bases that match TRBD2. The germline V gene has CDR1 KGHDR and CDR2 SFDVKD. V shed 2 bases and J 7 bases; nucleotides not matched to a gene: 9. This CDR3 has 16 residues. In DNA form, the CDR3 reads TGTGCCACCAGTGATTCCATAGCGGGAGGGCGGTGGGAGCAGTACTTC. Translation: CATSDSIAGGRWEQYF.

The rearrangement uses TRBV27 and TRBJ1-2; 7 bases align to TRBD1. The CDR3 runs to 17 residues. Germline V gene lookup returns CDR1 MNHEY and CDR2 SMNVEV (reference sequence). J lost 4 bases, V lost 0 bases, and 11 bases had no gene match. DNA for the CDR3: TGTGCCAGCAGTTTATCAGAATCGACAGGGCTGGTCTATGGCTACACCTTC. Residues: CASSLSESTGLVYGYTF.

For the CDR3, the DNA is TGTGCCAGCAGTGTGAACAGGGGTAACCAGCCCCAGCATTTT. Protein product: CASSVNRGNQPQHF. The V gene is TRBV27, the J gene TRBJ1-5, with 7 bases lining up with TRBD1. V lost 5 bases and J lost 7; bases outside the gene matches: 8. Germline V gene data show CDR1 as MNHEY and CDR2 as SMNVEV (reference sequence). The CDR3 is 14 amino acids.

The chain has TRBV9 and TRBJ2-7; D is possibly TRBD2 (5 bases). The germline gives CDR1 SGDLS, CDR2 YYNGEE. Trimming removed 1 base from V and 4 bases from J, with 15 bases in between. This CDR3 spans 15 amino acids. CDR3: CASSVSSWGEYEQYF. CDR3 coding DNA: TGTGCCAGCAGCGTATCATCCTGGGGAGAATACGAGCAGTACTTC.

Written as DNA, the CDR3 is TGTGCCAGCAGTTATGGGGGGGTAAGGTCCTACGAGCAGTACTTC. Translated, it gives CASSYGGVRSYEQYF. The chain carries TRBV28 and TRBJ2-7; 7 nucleotides align to TRBD2. J lost 1 base, V lost 4 bases, and 7 bases had no gene match. CDR1 is MDHEN, CDR2 SYDVKM, per germline. The length of the CDR3 is 15 residues.